This T cell receptor beta chain is from a study of blood T cell repertoires in COVID-19. At the level of the study: Nucleic acid was either cDNA or gDNA, and it came from T cells, B-cell-depleted T cells, or PBMCs.

Study members were between about 18 and 89 years old and lived in approximately 25 US regions. Clinical history reported by participants formed the basis on which cohorts were assigned. CDR1 and CDR2 from the germline V gene are SGHKS and YYEKEE (reference sequence). This CDR3 is built from 13 residues. Between the trimmed V and J ends, which lost 4 bases and 2 bases, there was a span of 9 bases. The data were produced by immunoSEQ multiplex PCR, yet TCRdb's version contains in-frame clones alone and is incomplete. The table records hundreds of thousands of clones, approximately 90% of them present only once.

The sequenced sample was PBMCs or T cells enriched from blood (not recorded which). The chain recombines TRBV5-5 with TRBJ1-2; maybe TRBD1 (5 bases). This clonotype was sampled from a woman aged 18-29 years who had recovered from COVID-19. The CDR3 DNA is TGTGCCAGCAGCAGAGACAGAAACTATGGCTACACCTTC. As protein: CASSRDRNYGYTF.